This TCR beta chain was retrieved from a study of control samples from healthy donors and cancer patients. Measured with immunoSEQ multiplex PCR; TCRdb has only the in-frame clones, and not every one. The sample contains hundreds of thousands of clones, approximately 80% of which appear only once. Sequences were obtained from PBMCs. This receptor was taken from a woman aged 60-75 years with lung cancer.

This CDR3 reads CASSVVLATEAFF. For the CDR3, the DNA is TGTGCCAGCAGCGTAGTTTTGGCAACTGAAGCTTTCTTT. This chain joins TRBV9 and TRBJ1-1, with D uncertain. CDR1 and CDR2 (germline): SGDLS, YYNGEE. V lost 0 bases, J lost 5 bases, and 8 bases lay in between. The CDR3 sequence is 13 residues long.